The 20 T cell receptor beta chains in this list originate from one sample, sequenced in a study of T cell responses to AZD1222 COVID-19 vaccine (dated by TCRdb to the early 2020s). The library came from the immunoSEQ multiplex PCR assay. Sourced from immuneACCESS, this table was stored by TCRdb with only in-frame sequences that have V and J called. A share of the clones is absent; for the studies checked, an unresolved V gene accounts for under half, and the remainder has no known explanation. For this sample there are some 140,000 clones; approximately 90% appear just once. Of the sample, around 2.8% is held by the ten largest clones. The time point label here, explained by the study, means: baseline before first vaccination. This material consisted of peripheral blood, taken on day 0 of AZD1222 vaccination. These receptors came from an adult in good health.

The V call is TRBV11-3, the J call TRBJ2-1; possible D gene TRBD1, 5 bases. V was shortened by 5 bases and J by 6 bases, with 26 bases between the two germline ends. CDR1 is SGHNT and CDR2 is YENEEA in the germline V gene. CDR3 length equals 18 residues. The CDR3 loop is CASSPYKPPRGSSNEQFF. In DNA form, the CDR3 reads TGTGCCAGCAGCCCGTATAAACCCCCTAGGGGTTCAAGCAATGAGCAGTTCTTC. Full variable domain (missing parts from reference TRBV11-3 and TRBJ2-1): EAGVVQSPRYKIIEKKQPVAFWCNPISGHNTLYWYLQNLGQGPELLIRYENEEAVDDSQLPKDRFSAERLKGVDSTLKIQPAELGDSAVYLCASSPYKPPRGSSNEQFFGPGTRLTVL.

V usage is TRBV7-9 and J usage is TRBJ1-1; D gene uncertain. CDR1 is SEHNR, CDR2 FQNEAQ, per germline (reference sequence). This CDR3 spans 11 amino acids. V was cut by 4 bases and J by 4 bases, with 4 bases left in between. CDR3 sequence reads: CASSWGTEAFF. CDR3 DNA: TGTGCCAGCAGCTGGGGCACTGAAGCTTTCTTT.

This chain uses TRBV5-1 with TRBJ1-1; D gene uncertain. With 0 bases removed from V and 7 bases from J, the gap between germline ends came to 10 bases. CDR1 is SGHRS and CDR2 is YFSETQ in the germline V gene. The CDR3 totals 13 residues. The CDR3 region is CASSLAGGFEAFF. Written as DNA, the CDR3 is TGCGCCAGCAGCTTGGCCGGAGGGTTTGAAGCTTTCTTT. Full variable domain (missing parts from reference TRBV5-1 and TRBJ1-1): KAGVTQTPRYLIKTRGQQVTLSCSPISGHRSVSWYQQTPGQGLQFLFEYFSETQRNKGNFPGRFSGRQFSNSRSEMNVSTLELGDSALYLCASSLAGGFEAFFGQGTRLTVV.

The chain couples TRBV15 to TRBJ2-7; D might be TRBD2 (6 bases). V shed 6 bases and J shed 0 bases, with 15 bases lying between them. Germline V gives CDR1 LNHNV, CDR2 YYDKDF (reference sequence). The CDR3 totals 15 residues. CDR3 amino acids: CATRGGAGSSYEQYF. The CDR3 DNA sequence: TGTGCCACCAGAGGCGGGGCCGGGAGCTCCTACGAGCAGTACTTC.

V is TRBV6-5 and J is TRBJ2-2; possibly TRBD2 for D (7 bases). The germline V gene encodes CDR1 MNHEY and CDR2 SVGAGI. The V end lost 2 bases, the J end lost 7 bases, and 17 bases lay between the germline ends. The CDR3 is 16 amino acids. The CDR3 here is CASSYGGGHLYGELFF. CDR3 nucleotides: TGTGCCAGCAGTTACGGCGGGGGCCATTTATACGGGGAGCTGTTTTTT.

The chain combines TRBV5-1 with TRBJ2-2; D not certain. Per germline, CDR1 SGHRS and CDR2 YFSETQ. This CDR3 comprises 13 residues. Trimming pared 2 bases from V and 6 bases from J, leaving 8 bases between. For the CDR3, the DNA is TGCGCCAGCAGCTTTGGGCAGGCCGGGGAGCTGTTTTTT. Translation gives CASSFGQAGELFF.

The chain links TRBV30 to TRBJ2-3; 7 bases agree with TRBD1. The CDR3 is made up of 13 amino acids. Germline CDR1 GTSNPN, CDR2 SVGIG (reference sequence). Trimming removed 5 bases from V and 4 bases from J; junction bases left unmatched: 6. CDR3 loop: CAWAVGGADTQYF. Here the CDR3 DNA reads TGTGCCTGGGCTGTAGGGGGCGCAGATACGCAGTATTTT. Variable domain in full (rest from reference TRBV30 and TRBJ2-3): SQTIHQWPATLVQPVGSPLSLECTVEGTSNPNLYWYRQAAGRGLQLLFYSVGIGQISSEVPQNLSASRPQDRQFILSSKKLLLSDSGFYLCAWAVGGADTQYFGPGTRLTVL.

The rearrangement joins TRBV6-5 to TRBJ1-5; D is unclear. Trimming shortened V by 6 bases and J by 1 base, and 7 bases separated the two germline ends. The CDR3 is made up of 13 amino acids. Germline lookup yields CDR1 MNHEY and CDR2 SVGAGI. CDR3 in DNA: TGTGCCAGCAGGGTGAGCAGCAATCAGCCCCAGCATTTT. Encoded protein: CASRVSSNQPQHF.

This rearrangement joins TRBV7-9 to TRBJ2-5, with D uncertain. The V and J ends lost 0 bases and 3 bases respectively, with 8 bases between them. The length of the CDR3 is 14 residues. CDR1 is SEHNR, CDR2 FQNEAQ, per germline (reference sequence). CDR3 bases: TGTGCCAGCAGCTTAGCGCAAGGGAAAGAGACCCAGTACTTC. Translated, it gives CASSLAQGKETQYF.

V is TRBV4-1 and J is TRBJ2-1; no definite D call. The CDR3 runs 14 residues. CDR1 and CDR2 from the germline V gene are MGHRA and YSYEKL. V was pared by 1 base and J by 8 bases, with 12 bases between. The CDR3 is CASSQVLRVHEQFF. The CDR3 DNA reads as TGCGCCAGCAGCCAAGTGCTTCGGGTCCATGAGCAGTTCTTC.

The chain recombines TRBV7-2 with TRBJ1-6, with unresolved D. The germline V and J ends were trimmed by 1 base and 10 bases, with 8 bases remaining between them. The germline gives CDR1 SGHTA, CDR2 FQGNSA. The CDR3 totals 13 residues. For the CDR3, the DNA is TGTGCCAGCAGCTTAGGGTTAGAATCACCCCTCCACTTT. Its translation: CASSLGLESPLHF.

CDR3 in DNA: TGTGCCAGCAGCTTAGTGGCCGGGACGGGGACCAATGAAAAACTGTTTTTT. Protein: CASSLVAGTGTNEKLFF. V gene TRBV7-6 combines with J gene TRBJ1-4; a weak D match, TRBD1 (5 bases). V gave up 1 base and J gave up 5 bases, with 17 bases separating them. This CDR3 has 17 residues. Germline CDR1 is SGHVS and CDR2 is FNYEAQ.

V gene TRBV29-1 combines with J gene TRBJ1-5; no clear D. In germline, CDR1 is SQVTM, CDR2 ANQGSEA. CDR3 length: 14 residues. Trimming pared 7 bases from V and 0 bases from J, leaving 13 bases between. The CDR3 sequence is CSASDYYSNQPQHF. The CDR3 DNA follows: TGCAGCGCTTCGGATTACTATAGCAATCAGCCCCAGCATTTT.

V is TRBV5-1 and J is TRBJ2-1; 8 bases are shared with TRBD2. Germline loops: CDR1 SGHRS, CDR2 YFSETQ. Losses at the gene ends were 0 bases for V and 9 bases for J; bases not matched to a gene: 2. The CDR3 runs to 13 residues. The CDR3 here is CASSLERESEQFF. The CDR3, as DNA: TGCGCCAGCAGCTTGGAGCGGGAGAGTGAGCAGTTCTTC.

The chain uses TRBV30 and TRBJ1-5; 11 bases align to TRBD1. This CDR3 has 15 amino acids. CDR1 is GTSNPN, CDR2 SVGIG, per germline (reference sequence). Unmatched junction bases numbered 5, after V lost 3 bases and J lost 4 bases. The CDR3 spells CAWRRTGGWNQPQHF. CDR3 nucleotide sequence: TGTGCCTGGAGAAGGACAGGGGGCTGGAATCAGCCCCAGCATTTT.

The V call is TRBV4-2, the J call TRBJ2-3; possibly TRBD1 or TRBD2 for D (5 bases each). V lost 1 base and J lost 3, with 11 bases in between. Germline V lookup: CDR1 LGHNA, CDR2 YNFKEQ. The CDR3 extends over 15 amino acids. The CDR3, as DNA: TGTGCCAGCAGCCAAGCCCTGGGGGAGACAGATACGCAGTATTTT. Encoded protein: CASSQALGETDTQYF.

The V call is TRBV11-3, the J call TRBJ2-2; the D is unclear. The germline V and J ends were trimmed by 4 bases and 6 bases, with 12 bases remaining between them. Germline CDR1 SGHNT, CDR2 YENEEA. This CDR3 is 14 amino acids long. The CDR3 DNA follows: TGTGCCAGCAGCTCTGGAGATAGCCCCGGGGAGCTGTTTTTT. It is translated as CASSSGDSPGELFF.

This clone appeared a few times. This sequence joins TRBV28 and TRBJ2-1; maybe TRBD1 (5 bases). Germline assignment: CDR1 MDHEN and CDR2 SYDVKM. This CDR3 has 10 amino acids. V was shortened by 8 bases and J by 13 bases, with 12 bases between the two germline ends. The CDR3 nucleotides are TGTGCCAGCGGAAGGGGTTTACAGTTCTTC. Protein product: CASGRGLQFF.

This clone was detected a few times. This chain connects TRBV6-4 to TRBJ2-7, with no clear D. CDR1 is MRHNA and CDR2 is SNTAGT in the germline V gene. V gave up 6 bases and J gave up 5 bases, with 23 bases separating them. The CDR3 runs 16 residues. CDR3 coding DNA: TGTGCCAGCAGCAATCCTCCGGCCTTCCTTTCCCACGAGCAGTACTTC. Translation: CASSNPPAFLSHEQYF.

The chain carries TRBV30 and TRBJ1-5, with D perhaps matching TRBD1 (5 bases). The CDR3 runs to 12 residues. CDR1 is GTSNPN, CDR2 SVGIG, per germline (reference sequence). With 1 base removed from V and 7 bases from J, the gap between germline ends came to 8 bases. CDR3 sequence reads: CAWSGGFQPQHF. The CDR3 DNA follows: TGTGCCTGGAGTGGGGGGTTCCAGCCCCAGCATTTT.